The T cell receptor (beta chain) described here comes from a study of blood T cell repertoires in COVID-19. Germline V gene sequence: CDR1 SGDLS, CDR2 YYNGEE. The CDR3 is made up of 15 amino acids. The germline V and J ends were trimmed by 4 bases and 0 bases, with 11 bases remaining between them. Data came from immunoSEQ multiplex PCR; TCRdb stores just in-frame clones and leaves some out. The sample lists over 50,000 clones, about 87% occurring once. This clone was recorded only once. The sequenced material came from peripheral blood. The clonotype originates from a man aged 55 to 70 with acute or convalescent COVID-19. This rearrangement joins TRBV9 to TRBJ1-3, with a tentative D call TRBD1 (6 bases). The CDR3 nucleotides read TGTGCCAGCAGCTCGCAGGGGAGCTCTGGAAACACCATATATTTT. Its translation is CASSSQGSSGNTIYF.